This T cell receptor (beta chain) emerged from a study of T cells in Graves' hyperthyroidism and ophthalmopathy. RNA transcripts yielded amplified TCR beta CDR3 regions. TCR CDR3 underwent first-round RT-PCR with the HTBI primer set. TCRdb re-called the multiplex PCR reads through MiXCR, storing one row per CDR3 protein. This sample carries about 530,000 distinct CDR3 sequences, 15% to 20% of them seen once, and the ten largest clones take around 17%. V lost 4 bases to trimming and J lost 2 bases, with 9 bases between them. Germline loops: CDR1 SGHNT, CDR2 YYREEE (reference sequence). CDR3 size: 13 residues. Regarding this clonotype: Its antigen remains unknown.

Findings of the study overall: Ophthalmopathy was model-predicted a median approximately 6.4 months pre-onset.

Individuals with ophthalmopathy presented a Clinical Activity Score of at least 3, a NOSPECS grade of at least 4 and a duration under 3 months. The source of the PBMCs was over 8.5 ml of fresh peripheral blood. This chain connects TRBV5-4 to TRBJ1-2; D is uncertain. The TCR originated in a woman between 18 and 29 years old with Graves' ophthalmopathy. The sample comprised blood. CDR3 in DNA: TGTGCCAGCAGCATTACAGAGAACTATGGCTACACCTTC. Translated: CASSITENYGYTF.